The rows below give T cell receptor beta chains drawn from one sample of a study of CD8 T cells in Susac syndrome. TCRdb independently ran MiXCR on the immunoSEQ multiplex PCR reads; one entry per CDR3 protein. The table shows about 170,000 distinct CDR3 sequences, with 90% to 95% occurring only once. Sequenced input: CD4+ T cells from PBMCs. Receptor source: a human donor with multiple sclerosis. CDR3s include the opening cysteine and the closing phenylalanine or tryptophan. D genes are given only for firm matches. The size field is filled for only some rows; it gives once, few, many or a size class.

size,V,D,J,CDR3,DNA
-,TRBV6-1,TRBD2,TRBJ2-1,CASSLSGRVNEQFF,TGTGCCAGCAGTCTTAGCGGGAGGGTCAATGAGCAGTTCTTC
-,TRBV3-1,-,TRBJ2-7,CASSQATASYEQYF,TGTGCCAGCAGCCAGGCAACAGCGTCCTACGAGCAGTACTTC
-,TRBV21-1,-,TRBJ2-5,CASSKAGDRLQETQYF,TGTGCCAGCAGCAAAGCCGGGGACAGGCTCCAAGAGACCCAGTACTTC
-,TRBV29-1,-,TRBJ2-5,CSVEVGTQETQYF,TGCAGCGTTGAGGTGGGGACCCAAGAGACCCAGTACTTC
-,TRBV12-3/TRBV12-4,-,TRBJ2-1,CASSPPRLTSYNEQFF,TGTGCCAGCAGTCCCCCCAGGCTGACCTCCTACAATGAGCAGTTCTTC
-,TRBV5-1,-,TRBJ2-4,CASSLEGGDIQYF,TGCGCCAGCAGCTTGGAAGGTGGGGACATTCAGTACTTC
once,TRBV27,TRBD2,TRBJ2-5,CASRNSGGFKTQYF,TGTGCCAGCAGGAATAGCGGGGGGTTTAAGACCCAGTACTTC
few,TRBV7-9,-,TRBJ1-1,CASSSTNTEAFF,TGTGCCAGCAGCTCTACGAACACTGAAGCTTTCTTT
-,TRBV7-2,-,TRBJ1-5,CASSRYNQPQHF,TGTGCCAGCAGCCGGTACAATCAGCCCCAGCATTTT
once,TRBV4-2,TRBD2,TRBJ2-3,CASSQVIAGGLNTQYF,TGTGCCAGCAGCCAAGTGATAGCGGGGGGTTTAAATACGCAGTATTTT
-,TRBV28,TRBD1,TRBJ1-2,CASSAPGGGYGYTF,TGTGCCAGCAGTGCCCCAGGGGGCGGCTATGGCTACACCTTC
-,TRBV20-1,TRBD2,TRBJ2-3,CSAIAGGTSTDTQYF,TGCAGTGCGATAGCGGGGGGAACTAGCACAGATACGCAGTATTTT
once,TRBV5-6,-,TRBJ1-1,CASSLERGRTEAFF,TGTGCCAGCAGCTTGGAGAGGGGCAGAACTGAAGCTTTCTTT
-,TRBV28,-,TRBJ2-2,CASRQRQLSGELFF,TGTGCCAGCAGGCAAAGACAGCTTAGCGGGGAGCTGTTTTTT
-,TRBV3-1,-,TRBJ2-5,CASSRLEETQYF,TGTGCCAGCAGCCGACTAGAGGAGACCCAGTACTTC
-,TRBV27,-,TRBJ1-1,CASSFSSGYMNTEAFF,TGTGCCAGCAGTTTTTCCTCAGGATATATGAACACTGAAGCTTTCTTT
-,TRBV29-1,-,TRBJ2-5,CSVEDNGETQYF,TGCAGCGTTGAAGATAATGGAGAGACCCAGTACTTC
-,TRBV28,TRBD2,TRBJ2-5,CASSPWTRPQETQYF,TGTGCCAGCAGTCCCTGGACTAGACCCCAAGAGACCCAGTACTTC
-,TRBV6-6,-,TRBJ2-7,CASSYQAGRYEQYF,TGTGCCAGCAGTTATCAGGCGGGGAGGTACGAGCAGTACTTC
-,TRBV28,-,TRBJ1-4,CASSPPGVLDEKLFF,TGTGCCAGCAGTCCTCCCGGGGTTCTGGATGAAAAACTGTTTTTT
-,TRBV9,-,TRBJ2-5,CASSVSPGGTETQYF,TGTGCCAGCAGCGTATCCCCAGGGGGGACAGAGACCCAGTACTTC
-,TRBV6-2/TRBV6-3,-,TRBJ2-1,CASSREGGYNEQFF,TGTGCCAGCAGTCGCGAGGGGGGATACAATGAGCAGTTCTTC
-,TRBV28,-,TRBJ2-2,CASRVTNTGELFF,TGTGCCAGCAGGGTCACGAACACCGGGGAGCTGTTTTTT
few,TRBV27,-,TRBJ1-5,CASSLRGSNQPQHF,TGTGCCAGCAGTTTAAGGGGTAGCAATCAGCCCCAGCATTTT
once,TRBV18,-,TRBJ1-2,CASSPRVDLNSNYGYTF,TGTGCCAGCTCACCCCGAGTAGATTTGAACAGCAATTATGGCTACACCTTC
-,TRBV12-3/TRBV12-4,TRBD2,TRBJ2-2,CASSRRRTRLAAFTGELFF,TGTGCCAGCAGTCGACGTCGAACTCGACTAGCGGCCTTCACCGGGGAGCTGTTTTTT
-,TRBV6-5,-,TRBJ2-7,CASSYSVGWQGSYEQYF,TGTGCCAGCAGTTACTCGGTTGGGTGGCAGGGATCCTACGAGCAGTACTTC
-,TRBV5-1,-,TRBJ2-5,CASSFGQQETQYF,TGCGCCAGCAGCTTTGGACAGCAAGAGACCCAGTACTTC
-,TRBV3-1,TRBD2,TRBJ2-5,CASSLAGAMGETQYF,TGTGCCAGCAGTCTAGCGGGGGCGATGGGAGAGACCCAGTACTTC
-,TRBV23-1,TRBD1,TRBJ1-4,CASSQSRTGGNEKLFF,TGCGCCAGCAGTCAATCCCGGACAGGTGGGAATGAAAAACTGTTTTTT
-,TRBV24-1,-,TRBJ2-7,CATSGRDNLYEQYF,TGTGCCACCAGTGGTCGGGACAATCTCTACGAGCAGTACTTC
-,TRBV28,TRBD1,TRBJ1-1,CASSFGDRGTAFF,TGTGCCAGCAGTTTTGGGGACAGGGGTACAGCTTTCTTT
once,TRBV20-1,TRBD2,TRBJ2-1,CSAPRREGLYNEQFF,TGCAGTGCCCCCAGGCGGGAGGGCCTTTACAATGAGCAGTTCTTC
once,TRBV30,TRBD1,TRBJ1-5,CAWADRGLQPQHF,TGTGCCTGGGCGGACAGGGGGCTTCAGCCCCAGCATTTT
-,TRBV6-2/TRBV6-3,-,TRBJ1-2,CASSYEPNYGYTF,TGTGCCAGCAGTTACGAACCTAACTATGGCTACACCTTC
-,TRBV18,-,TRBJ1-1,CASSPRGPEAFF,TGTGCCAGCTCACCTAGGGGACCTGAAGCTTTCTTT
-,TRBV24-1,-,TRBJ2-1,CATSDASASSYNEQFF,TGTGCCACCAGTGATGCTAGCGCAAGCTCCTACAATGAGCAGTTCTTC
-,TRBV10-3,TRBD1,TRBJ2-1,CAISDSGTGGIEQFF,TGTGCCATCAGTGACTCCGGGACAGGGGGCATTGAGCAGTTCTTC
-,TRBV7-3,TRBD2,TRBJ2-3,CASSSAVRGGTDTQYF,TGTGCCAGCAGCTCTGCCGTCCGGGGGGGCACAGATACGCAGTATTTT
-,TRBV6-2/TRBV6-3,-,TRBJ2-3,CASSIPPVDTQYF,TGTGCCAGCAGCATACCGCCTGTAGATACGCAGTATTTT